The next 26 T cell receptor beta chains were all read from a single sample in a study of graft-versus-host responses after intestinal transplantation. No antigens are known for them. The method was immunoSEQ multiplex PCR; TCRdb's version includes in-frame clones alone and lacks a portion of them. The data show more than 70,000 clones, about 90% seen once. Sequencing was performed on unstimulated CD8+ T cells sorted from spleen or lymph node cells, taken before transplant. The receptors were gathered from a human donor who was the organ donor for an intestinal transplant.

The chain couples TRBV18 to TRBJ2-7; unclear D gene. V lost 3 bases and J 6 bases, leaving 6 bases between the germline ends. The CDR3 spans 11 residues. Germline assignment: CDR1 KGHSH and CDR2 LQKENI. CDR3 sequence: CASSPSREQYF. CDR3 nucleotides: TGTGCCAGCTCACCCAGTCGCGAGCAGTACTTC.

The CDR3 DNA follows: TGTGCCAGCAGGCTTGGACTAGCGGGGGTGACCGGTTGGCAGTTCTTC. Protein sequence: CASRLGLAGVTGWQFF. The rearrangement joins TRBV2 to TRBJ2-1; 13 bases are a match to TRBD2. Germline trimming cut 6 bases from V and 12 bases from J; bases unmatched to any gene: 14. Germline CDR1 and CDR2: SNHLY and FYNNEI. The CDR3 is made up of 16 amino acids.

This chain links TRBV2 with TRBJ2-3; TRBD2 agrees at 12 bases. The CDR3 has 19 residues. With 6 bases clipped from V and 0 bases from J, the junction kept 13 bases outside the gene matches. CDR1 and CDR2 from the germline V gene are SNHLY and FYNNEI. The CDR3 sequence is CASRPELAGGPHSTDTQYF. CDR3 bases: TGTGCCAGCAGGCCCGAACTAGCGGGGGGCCCTCATAGCACAGATACGCAGTATTTT. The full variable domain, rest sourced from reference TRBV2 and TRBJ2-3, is EPEVTQTPSHQVTQMGQEVILRCVPISNHLYFYWYRQILGQKVEFLVSFYNNEISEKSEIFDDQFSVERPDGSNFTLKIRSTKLEDSAMYFCASRPELAGGPHSTDTQYFGPGTRLTVL.

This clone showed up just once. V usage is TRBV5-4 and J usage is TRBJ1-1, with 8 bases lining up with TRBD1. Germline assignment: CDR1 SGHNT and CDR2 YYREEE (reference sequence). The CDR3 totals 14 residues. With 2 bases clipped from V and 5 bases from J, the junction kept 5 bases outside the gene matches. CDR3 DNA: TGTGCCAGCAGCTTCAGGGGGCGGGATACTGAAGCTTTCTTT. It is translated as CASSFRGRDTEAFF.

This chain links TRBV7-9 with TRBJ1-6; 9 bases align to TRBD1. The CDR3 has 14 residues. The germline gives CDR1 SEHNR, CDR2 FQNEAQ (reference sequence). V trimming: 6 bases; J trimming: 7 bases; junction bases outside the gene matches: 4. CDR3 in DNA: TGTGCCAGCAGATCCGACAGGGGGAATTCACCCCTCCACTTT. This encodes CASRSDRGNSPLHF.

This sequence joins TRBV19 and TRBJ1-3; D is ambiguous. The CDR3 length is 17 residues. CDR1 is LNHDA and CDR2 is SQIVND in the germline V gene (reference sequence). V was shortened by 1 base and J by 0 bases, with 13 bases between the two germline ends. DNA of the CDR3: TGTGCCAGTAGTATAGGAGGCGCCGGAGGCTCTGGAAACACCATATATTTT. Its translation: CASSIGGAGGSGNTIYF.

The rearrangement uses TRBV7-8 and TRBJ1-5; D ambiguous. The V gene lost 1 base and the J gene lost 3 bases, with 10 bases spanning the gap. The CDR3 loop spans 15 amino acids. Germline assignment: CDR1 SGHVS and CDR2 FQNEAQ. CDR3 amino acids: CASSLGVGVNQPQHF. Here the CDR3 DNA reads TGTGCCAGCAGCTTAGGTGTAGGAGTCAATCAGCCCCAGCATTTT. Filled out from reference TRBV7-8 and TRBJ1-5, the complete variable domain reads GAGVSQSPRYKVAKRGQDVALRCDPISGHVSLFWYQQALGQGPEFLTYFQNEAQLDKSGLPSDRFFAERPEGSVSTLKIQRTQQEDSAVYLCASSLGVGVNQPQHFGDGTRLSIL.

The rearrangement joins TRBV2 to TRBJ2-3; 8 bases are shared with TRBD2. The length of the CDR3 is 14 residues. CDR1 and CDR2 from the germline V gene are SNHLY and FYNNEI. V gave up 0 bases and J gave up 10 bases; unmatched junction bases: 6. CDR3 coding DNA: TGTGCCAGCAGTGAAGCCGGCGGGGGGACCTCGCAGTATTTT. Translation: CASSEAGGGTSQYF.

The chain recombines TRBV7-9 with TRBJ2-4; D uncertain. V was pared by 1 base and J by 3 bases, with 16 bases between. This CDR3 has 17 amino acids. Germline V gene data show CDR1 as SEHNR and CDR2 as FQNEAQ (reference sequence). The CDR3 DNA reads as TGTGCCAGCAGCTTAGGAGGTGTGACTTTGAACAAAAACATTCAGTACTTC. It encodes CASSLGGVTLNKNIQYF. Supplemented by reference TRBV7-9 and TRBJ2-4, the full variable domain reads DTGVSQNPRHKITKRGQNVTFRCDPISEHNRLYWYRQTLGQGPEFLTYFQNEAQLEKSRLLSDRFSAERPKGSFSTLEIQRTEQGDSAMYLCASSLGGVTLNKNIQYFGAGTRLSVL.

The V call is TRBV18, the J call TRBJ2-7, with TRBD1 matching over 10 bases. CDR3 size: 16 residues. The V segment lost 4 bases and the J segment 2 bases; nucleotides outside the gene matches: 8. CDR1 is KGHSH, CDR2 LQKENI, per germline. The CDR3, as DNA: TGTGCCAGCTCACAACCCCGGGACAGGGGTACCTACGAGCAGTACTTC. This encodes CASSQPRDRGTYEQYF.

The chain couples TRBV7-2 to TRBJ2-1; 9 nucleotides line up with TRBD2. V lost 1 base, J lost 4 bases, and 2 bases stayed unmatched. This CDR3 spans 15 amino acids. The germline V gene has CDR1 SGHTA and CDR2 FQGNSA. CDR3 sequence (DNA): TGTGCCAGCAGCTTAGGACTAGCGGCTTACAATGAGCAGTTCTTC. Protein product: CASSLGLAAYNEQFF.

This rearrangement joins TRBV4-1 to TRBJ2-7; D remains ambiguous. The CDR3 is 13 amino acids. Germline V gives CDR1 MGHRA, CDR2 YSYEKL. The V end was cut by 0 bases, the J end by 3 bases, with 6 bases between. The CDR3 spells CASSQESGYEQYF. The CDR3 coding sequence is TGCGCCAGCAGCCAAGAATCGGGCTACGAGCAGTACTTC.

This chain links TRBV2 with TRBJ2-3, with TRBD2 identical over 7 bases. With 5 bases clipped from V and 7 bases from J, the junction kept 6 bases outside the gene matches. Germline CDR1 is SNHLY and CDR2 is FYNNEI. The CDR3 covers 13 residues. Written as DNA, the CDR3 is TGTGCCAGCAGTCGCCTTAGCGGGCATACGCAGTATTTT. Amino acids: CASSRLSGHTQYF.

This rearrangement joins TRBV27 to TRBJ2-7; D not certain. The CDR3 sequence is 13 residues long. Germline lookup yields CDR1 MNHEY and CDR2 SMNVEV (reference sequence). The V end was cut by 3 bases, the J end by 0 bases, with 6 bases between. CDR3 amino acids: CASSFGTSYEQYF. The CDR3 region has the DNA TGTGCCAGCAGTTTTGGCACCTCCTACGAGCAGTACTTC.

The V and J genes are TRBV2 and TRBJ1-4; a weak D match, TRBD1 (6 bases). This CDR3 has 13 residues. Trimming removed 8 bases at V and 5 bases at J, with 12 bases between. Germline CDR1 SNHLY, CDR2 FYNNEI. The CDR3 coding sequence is TGTGCCAGCCTAACAGGGAAGAATGAAAAACTGTTTTTT. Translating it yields CASLTGKNEKLFF.

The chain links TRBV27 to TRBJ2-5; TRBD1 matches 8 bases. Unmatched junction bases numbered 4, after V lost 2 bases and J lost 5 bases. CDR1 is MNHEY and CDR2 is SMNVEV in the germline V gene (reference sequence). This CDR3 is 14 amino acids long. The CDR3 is CASSLARGLETQYF. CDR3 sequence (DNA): TGTGCCAGCAGTTTAGCCAGGGGGCTGGAGACCCAGTACTTC.

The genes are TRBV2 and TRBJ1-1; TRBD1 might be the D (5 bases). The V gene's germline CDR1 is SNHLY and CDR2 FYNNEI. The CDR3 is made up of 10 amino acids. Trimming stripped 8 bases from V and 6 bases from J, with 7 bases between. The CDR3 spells CASRGAEAFF. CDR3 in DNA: TGTGCCAGCCGGGGGGCTGAAGCTTTCTTT.

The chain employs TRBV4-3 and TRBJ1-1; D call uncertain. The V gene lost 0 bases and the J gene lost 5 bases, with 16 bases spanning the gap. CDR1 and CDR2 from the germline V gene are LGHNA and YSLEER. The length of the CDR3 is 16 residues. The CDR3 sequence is CASSQDGGEGVTEAFF. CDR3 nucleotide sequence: TGCGCCAGCAGCCAAGATGGCGGGGAAGGTGTGACTGAAGCTTTCTTT.

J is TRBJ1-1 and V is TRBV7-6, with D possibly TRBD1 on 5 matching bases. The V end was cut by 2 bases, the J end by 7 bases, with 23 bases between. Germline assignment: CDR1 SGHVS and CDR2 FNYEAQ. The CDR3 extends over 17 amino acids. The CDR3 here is CASSLTPMGGEVIEAFF. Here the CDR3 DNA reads TGTGCCAGCAGCTTAACCCCCATGGGGGGTGAGGTAATTGAAGCTTTCTTT.

CDR3 in DNA: TGTGCCAGCAGCTTAGCACAGGGGATTTACAATGAGCAGTTCTTC. Its translation: CASSLAQGIYNEQFF. This chain links TRBV7-8 with TRBJ2-1, with TRBD1 identical over 7 bases. V gave up 0 bases and J gave up 4 bases; unmatched junction bases: 3. CDR1 SGHVS and CDR2 FQNEAQ come from the germline V gene. CDR3 size: 15 residues.

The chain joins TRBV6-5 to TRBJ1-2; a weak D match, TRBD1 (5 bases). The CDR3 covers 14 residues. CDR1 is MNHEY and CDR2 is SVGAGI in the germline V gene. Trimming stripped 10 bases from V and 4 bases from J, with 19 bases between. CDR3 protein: CATGTRVASYGYTF. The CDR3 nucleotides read TGTGCCACCGGAACCAGGGTTGCTAGCTATGGCTACACCTTC.

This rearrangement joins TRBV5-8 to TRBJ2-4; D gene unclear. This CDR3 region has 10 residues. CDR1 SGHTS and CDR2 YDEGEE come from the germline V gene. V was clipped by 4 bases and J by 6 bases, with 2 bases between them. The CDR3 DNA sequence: TGTGCCAGCAGCCTAAACATTCAGTACTTC. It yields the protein CASSLNIQYF.

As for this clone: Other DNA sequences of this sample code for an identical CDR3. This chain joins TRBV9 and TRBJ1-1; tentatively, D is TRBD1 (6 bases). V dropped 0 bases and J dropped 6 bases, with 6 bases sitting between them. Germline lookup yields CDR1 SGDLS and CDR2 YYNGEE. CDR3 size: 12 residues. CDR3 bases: TGTGCCAGCAGCGTAGAGGGGGCTGAAGCTTTCTTT. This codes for CASSVEGAEAFF.

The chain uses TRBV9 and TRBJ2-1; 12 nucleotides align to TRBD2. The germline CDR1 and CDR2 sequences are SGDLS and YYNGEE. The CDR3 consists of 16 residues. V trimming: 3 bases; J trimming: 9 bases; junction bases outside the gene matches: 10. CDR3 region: CASSGTLAGGPGEQFF. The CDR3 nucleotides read TGTGCCAGCAGCGGAACCCTAGCGGGGGGGCCGGGTGAGCAGTTCTTC.

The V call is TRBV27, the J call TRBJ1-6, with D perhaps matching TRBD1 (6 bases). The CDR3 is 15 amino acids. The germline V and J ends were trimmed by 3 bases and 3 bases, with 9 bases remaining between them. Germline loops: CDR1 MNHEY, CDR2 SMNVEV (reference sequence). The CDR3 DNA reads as TGTGCCAGCAGTTTGCTCAGGGGCTATAATTCACCCCTCCACTTT. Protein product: CASSLLRGYNSPLHF.

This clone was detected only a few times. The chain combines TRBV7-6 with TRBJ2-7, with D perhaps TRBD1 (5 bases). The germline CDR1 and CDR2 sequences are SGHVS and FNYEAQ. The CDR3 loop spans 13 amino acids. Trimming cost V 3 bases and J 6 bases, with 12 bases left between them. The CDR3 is CASSLTDRREQYF. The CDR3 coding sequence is TGTGCCAGCAGCTTGACAGACAGACGCGAGCAGTACTTC.